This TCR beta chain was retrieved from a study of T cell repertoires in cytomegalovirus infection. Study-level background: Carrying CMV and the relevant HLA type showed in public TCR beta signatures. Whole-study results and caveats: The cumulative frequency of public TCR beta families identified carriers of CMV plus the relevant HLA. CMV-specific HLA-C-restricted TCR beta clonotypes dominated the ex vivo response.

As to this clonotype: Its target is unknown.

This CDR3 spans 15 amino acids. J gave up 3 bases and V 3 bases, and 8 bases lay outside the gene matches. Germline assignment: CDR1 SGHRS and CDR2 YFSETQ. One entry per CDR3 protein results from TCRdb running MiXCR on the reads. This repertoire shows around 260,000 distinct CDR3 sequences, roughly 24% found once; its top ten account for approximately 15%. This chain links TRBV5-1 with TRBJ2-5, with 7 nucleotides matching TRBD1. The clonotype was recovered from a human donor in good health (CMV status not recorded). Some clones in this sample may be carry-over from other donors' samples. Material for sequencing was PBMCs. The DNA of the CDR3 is TGCGCCAGCAGCTCGTCCGGGACAGCAGAAGAGACCCAGTACTTC. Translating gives CASSSSGTAEETQYF.